The 27 T cell receptor beta chains below all came from one sample that was sequenced in a study of CD8+ T cells in alopecia areata. cDNA reverse transcribed from extracted RNA served as the sequencing template. Produced via immunoSEQ multiplex PCR; TCRdb's table is partial and in-frame only. The sample consists of fewer than 200,000 clones, 50% to 70% of them appearing once. The specimen comprised CD4+ T cells sorted from blood, sampled at week 0. The receptors derive from a human donor with alopecia areata.

The chain carries TRBV2 and TRBJ2-1, with 7 bases lining up with TRBD1. The CDR3 sequence is 16 residues long. The germline V gene encodes CDR1 SNHLY and CDR2 FYNNEI. Losses at the gene ends were 5 bases for V and 5 bases for J; bases not matched to a gene: 12. Here the CDR3 reads CASSRQGSLRDNEQFF. The CDR3 coding sequence is TGTGCCAGCAGTCGACAGGGCAGCTTACGCGACAATGAGCAGTTCTTC. Using reference TRBV2 and TRBJ2-1 for the parts outside the CDR3, the full variable domain is EPEVTQTPSHQVTQMGQEVILRCVPISNHLYFYWYRQILGQKVEFLVSFYNNEISEKSEIFDDQFSVERPDGSNFTLKIRSTKLEDSAMYFCASSRQGSLRDNEQFFGPGTRLTVL.

V and J are TRBV28 and TRBJ1-2, with a weak D call TRBD1 (6 bases). V was clipped by 7 bases and J by 5 bases, with 8 bases between them. Germline V CDR1 and CDR2: MDHEN, SYDVKM. This CDR3 is built from 11 residues. CDR3 DNA: TGTGCCAGCAAAGGGGGTTATGGCTACACCTTC. As protein: CASKGGYGYTF.

This chain connects TRBV6-6 to TRBJ1-1; possible D gene TRBD1, 5 bases. Germline V gives CDR1 MNHNY, CDR2 SVGAGI (reference sequence). The ends were cut back, 2 bases at V and 1 base at J, with 14 bases in the middle. This CDR3 region has 16 residues. CDR3 amino acids: CASSYVAGLSNTEAFF. Written as DNA, the CDR3 is TGTGCCAGCAGTTACGTCGCAGGGCTGTCGAACACTGAAGCTTTCTTT.

V usage is TRBV4-1 and J usage is TRBJ2-2, with 11 bases fitting TRBD1. The V gene end was trimmed by 2 bases and the J gene end by 4 bases; junction bases not matched to a gene: 3. CDR3 length: 16 residues. The germline CDR1 and CDR2 sequences are MGHRA and YSYEKL. The CDR3 spells CASSQSGTGGTGELFF. The CDR3 DNA sequence: TGCGCCAGCAGCCAATCCGGGACAGGGGGCACCGGGGAGCTGTTTTTT.

In this sample, this clone turned up a few times. The chain links TRBV29-1 to TRBJ1-2, with D hard to call. The CDR3 loop spans 11 amino acids. V was clipped by 7 bases and J by 5 bases, with 11 bases between them. Germline CDR1 is SQVTM and CDR2 is ANQGSEA. CDR3 sequence: CSAGEDYGYTF. In DNA, the CDR3 is TGCAGCGCCGGGGAGGATTATGGCTACACCTTC.

The rearrangement links TRBV5-1 to TRBJ2-3; 7 nucleotides line up with TRBD1. CDR1 is SGHRS, CDR2 YFSETQ, per germline. The CDR3 is 13 residues long. The V gene end was trimmed by 7 bases and the J gene end by 1 base; junction bases not matched to a gene: 3. CDR3 region: CASGDSRTDTQYF. CDR3 bases: TGCGCCAGCGGGGACAGCCGCACAGATACGCAGTATTTT.

The V and J genes are TRBV29-1 and TRBJ2-3; D remains unclear. Trimming took off 7 bases at V and 2 bases at J, with 19 bases between the two ends. CDR3 length equals 15 residues. Germline CDR1 is SQVTM and CDR2 is ANQGSEA. CDR3 residues: CSARTPSGVTDTQYF. In nucleotides, the CDR3 is TGCAGCGCCAGAACCCCATCAGGTGTCACAGATACGCAGTATTTT.

The rearrangement uses TRBV11-2 and TRBJ2-5; 11 nucleotides line up with TRBD2. CDR3 length: 16 amino acids. Trimming took 4 bases from V and 5 from J; bases not matched to a gene: 9. Germline V gene data show CDR1 as SGHAT and CDR2 as FQNNGV. The CDR3 DNA reads as TGTGCCAGCAGCTGGGTTAGCGGGGGGGCGGTGGAGACCCAGTACTTC. Translation gives CASSWVSGGAVETQYF.

This chain joins TRBV5-1 and TRBJ2-7; D is undetermined. Germline values: CDR1 SGHRS, CDR2 YFSETQ. V was trimmed by 1 base and J by 7 bases, leaving 12 bases between them. This CDR3 is built from 13 residues. This CDR3 reads CASSLISGIEQYF. Written as DNA, the CDR3 is TGCGCCAGCAGCTTGATTTCAGGAATAGAGCAGTACTTC.

The chain has TRBV5-1 and TRBJ2-5, with no clear D. Germline values: CDR1 SGHRS, CDR2 YFSETQ. The V and J ends lost 2 bases and 5 bases respectively, with 13 bases between them. This CDR3 has 14 amino acids. The DNA for the CDR3 is TGCGCCAGCAGCTTCTCCCGAACCTCCGAGACCCAGTACTTC. It codes for CASSFSRTSETQYF.

This chain links TRBV11-1 with TRBJ2-2; the match to TRBD2 covers 9 bases. Germline trimming cut 5 bases from V and 8 bases from J; bases unmatched to any gene: 15. Germline V gives CDR1 SGHAT, CDR2 FQDESV (reference sequence). The CDR3 has 17 residues. The CDR3: CASSTPLAAGGEGELFF. DNA of the CDR3: TGTGCCAGCAGCACACCCCTGGCAGCGGGGGGCGAAGGGGAGCTGTTTTTT.

The rearrangement links TRBV7-8 to TRBJ1-5; unclear D gene. The CDR3 is 14 amino acids. Trimming took off 1 base at V and 5 bases at J, with 9 bases between the two ends. From germline, CDR1 is SGHVS and CDR2 FQNEAQ. The CDR3 bases are TGTGCCAGCAGCTTAGAGCCCCACGATCAGCCCCAGCATTTT. It codes for CASSLEPHDQPQHF.

This clone was seen just once. The chain carries TRBV18 and TRBJ2-3, with 8 bases that match TRBD1. The CDR3 runs 15 residues. Germline loops: CDR1 KGHSH, CDR2 LQKENI. Trimming removed 3 bases from V and 2 bases from J; junction bases left unmatched: 4. As DNA, the CDR3 is TGTGCCAGCTCACCGGACAGGGCTCCCACAGATACGCAGTATTTT. It encodes CASSPDRAPTDTQYF.

The CDR3 DNA follows: TGTGCCTGGGACAGGAGTAACACTGAAGCTTTCTTT. Translated, it gives CAWDRSNTEAFF. The chain couples TRBV30 to TRBJ1-1; D perhaps matches TRBD1 (6 bases). Germline V gene data show CDR1 as GTSNPN and CDR2 as SVGIG (reference sequence). Trimming stripped 5 bases from V and 2 bases from J, with 9 bases between. The CDR3 totals 12 residues.

This clone was counted between two and nine times. The gene calls are TRBV10-3 and TRBJ1-2; D not certain. The CDR3 has 12 residues. Trimming took off 3 bases at V and 0 bases at J, with 2 bases between the two ends. Germline CDR1 is ENHRY and CDR2 is SYGVKD. DNA of the CDR3: TGTGCCATCAGTGACACTAACTATGGCTACACCTTC. It translates to CAISDTNYGYTF.

V gene TRBV18 combines with J gene TRBJ2-1; D is ambiguous. CDR1 is KGHSH, CDR2 LQKENI, per germline. This CDR3 contains 12 residues. Between the trimmed V and J ends, which lost 3 bases and 9 bases, there was a span of 9 bases. CDR3 sequence reads: CASSPGRGEQFF. The CDR3 DNA is TGTGCCAGCTCACCTGGCCGCGGTGAGCAGTTCTTC.

The rearrangement joins TRBV5-1 to TRBJ1-1, with no clear D. In germline, CDR1 is SGHRS, CDR2 YFSETQ. The CDR3 covers 14 residues. Trimming pared 3 bases from V and 4 bases from J, leaving 13 bases between. CDR3 protein: CASSSSGYPTEAFF. DNA of the CDR3: TGCGCCAGCAGCTCAAGCGGGTATCCCACTGAAGCTTTCTTT.

This chain links TRBV5-1 with TRBJ1-2; D ambiguous. With 3 bases removed from V and 2 bases from J, the gap between germline ends came to 8 bases. The CDR3 is made up of 13 amino acids. The germline CDR1 and CDR2 sequences are SGHRS and YFSETQ. CDR3 loop: CASSSFQNYGYTF. The CDR3 nucleotides are TGCGCCAGCAGCTCCTTCCAGAACTATGGCTACACCTTC.

The genes are TRBV6-6 and TRBJ2-1, with D maybe TRBD1 (5 bases). V was shortened by 2 bases and J by 3 bases, with 8 bases between the two germline ends. CDR1 MNHNY and CDR2 SVGAGI come from the germline V gene (reference sequence). The CDR3 extends over 14 amino acids. Here the CDR3 reads CASSYRQGYNEQFF. In DNA, the CDR3 is TGTGCCAGCAGTTACAGGCAGGGCTACAATGAGCAGTTCTTC.

J is TRBJ2-1 and V is TRBV5-1; D is possibly TRBD1 (5 bases). Germline V CDR1 and CDR2: SGHRS, YFSETQ. This CDR3 is 14 amino acids long. V was shortened by 1 base and J by 8 bases, with 13 bases between the two germline ends. Here the CDR3 reads CASSLWQGMHEQFF. CDR3 bases: TGCGCCAGCAGCTTGTGGCAGGGTATGCATGAGCAGTTCTTC.

The chain links TRBV6-1 to TRBJ1-2; 10 bases line up with TRBD1. The CDR3 spans 14 residues. CDR1 MNHNS and CDR2 SASEGT come from the germline V gene. J was trimmed by 4 bases and V by 6 bases; bases with no gene match: 5. The CDR3 bases are TGTGCCAGCAGAACCCGACAGGGGGCCTATGGCTACACCTTC. Amino acids: CASRTRQGAYGYTF.

The chain is built from TRBV5-1 and TRBJ2-7, with D perhaps being TRBD1 or TRBD2 (5 bases each). CDR3 length: 14 residues. Trimming took 5 bases from V and 2 from J, leaving 14 bases between them. Germline CDR1 SGHRS, CDR2 YFSETQ. The CDR3 nucleotides read TGCGCCAGCAGAAACGGGGCAGCGGCCTACGAGCAGTACTTC. Translated, it gives CASRNGAAAYEQYF. Supplemented by reference TRBV5-1 and TRBJ2-7, the full variable domain reads KAGVTQTPRYLIKTRGQQVTLSCSPISGHRSVSWYQQTPGQGLQFLFEYFSETQRNKGNFPGRFSGRQFSNSRSEMNVSTLELGDSALYLCASRNGAAAYEQYFGPGTRLTVT.

This clone came up many times. The V and J genes are TRBV5-1 and TRBJ1-5, with 7 bases that match TRBD1. This CDR3 has 15 residues. Germline V gene sequence: CDR1 SGHRS, CDR2 YFSETQ. V shed 4 bases and J 0 bases; nucleotides not matched to a gene: 4. The CDR3 is CASSPGQLSNQPQHF. The CDR3 DNA sequence: TGCGCCAGCAGCCCGGGACAGCTTAGCAATCAGCCCCAGCATTTT.

Only a few counts were recorded for this clone. The chain recombines TRBV7-9 with TRBJ1-5, with 8 nucleotides matching TRBD1. This CDR3 spans 15 amino acids. Per germline, CDR1 SEHNR and CDR2 FQNEAQ (reference sequence). The V gene end was trimmed by 4 bases and the J gene end by 5 bases; junction bases not matched to a gene: 7. CDR3 amino acids: CASSSDREVYQPQHF. DNA of the CDR3: TGTGCCAGCAGCTCGGACAGGGAGGTCTATCAGCCCCAGCATTTT.

The chain is built from TRBV6-5 and TRBJ2-3, with no clear D. The V end lost 2 bases, the J end lost 6 bases, and 6 bases lay between the germline ends. Germline V gene sequence: CDR1 MNHEY, CDR2 SVGAGI. The CDR3 totals 12 residues. In DNA form, the CDR3 reads TGTGCCAGCAGTTACGGATGGGATACGCAGTATTTT. Translation gives CASSYGWDTQYF.

This chain joins TRBV7-8 and TRBJ2-5; D uncertain. The ends were cut back, 5 bases at V and 4 bases at J, with 11 bases in the middle. CDR1 and CDR2 from the germline V gene are SGHVS and FQNEAQ. This CDR3 spans 13 amino acids. CDR3 in amino acids: CASSTPDVETQYF. The CDR3 DNA is TGTGCCAGCAGCACTCCCGACGTAGAGACCCAGTACTTC.

The gene calls are TRBV2 and TRBJ2-1, with D possibly matching TRBD1 (5 bases). The V end was cut by 10 bases, the J end by 8 bases, with 12 bases between. The germline CDR1 and CDR2 sequences are SNHLY and FYNNEI. This CDR3 comprises 11 residues. In nucleotides, the CDR3 is TGTGCCACAGCAGGGTGGGATGAGCAGTTCTTC. Translation: CATAGWDEQFF.